The next 16 T cell receptor beta chains were all read from a single sample in a study of molecular identifiers for immune sequencing clone quantification. TCRdb itself ran the PCR reads through MiXCR, one entry per CDR3 protein. The profile shows about 8,300 distinct CDR3 sequences, around a third of them singletons. Sequenced input: naive CD8+ T cells from blood, with Jurkat cell RNA spiked in. This sample's subset: FACS-sorted CD8+CD4-CCR7+CD45RA+ naive T cells. The receptors were sampled from a human donor in good health. Some libraries in this study had Jurkat cell RNA spiked in.

The genes are TRBV6-5 and TRBJ2-2, with D maybe TRBD1 (5 bases). The V gene's germline CDR1 is MNHEY and CDR2 SVGAGI. Deletions cut 4 bases from V and 3 bases from J, with 9 bases between. The CDR3 loop spans 14 amino acids. The CDR3 loop reads CASSCGQDTGELFF. CDR3 DNA sequence: TGTGCCAGCAGTTGCGGACAAGACACCGGGGAGCTGTTTTTT.

This clonotype appeared a few times. The chain carries TRBV4-1 and TRBJ2-1; no clear D. Germline V gene lookup returns CDR1 MGHRA and CDR2 YSYEKL. CDR3 length: 15 residues. The ends were cut back, 0 bases at V and 9 bases at J, with 15 bases in the middle. The CDR3: CASSQESGLGLEQFF. CDR3 nucleotide sequence: TGCGCCAGCAGCCAAGAGTCAGGTCTAGGGCTTGAGCAGTTCTTC.

In the case of this clonotype: Relative to the germline gene, one junction end is altered; a read error may explain this. The chain is built from TRBV5-3 and TRBJ2-3; 9 nucleotides line up with TRBD2. TRBV5-3 is an ORF, and what it does is uncertain. The CDR3 totals 15 residues. The CDR3 DNA is TGTGCCAGCAGCTTTAGCGGGGGTGGTACAGATACGCAGTATTTT. This gives the protein CASSFSGGGTDTQYF.

V usage is TRBV27 and J usage is TRBJ1-5; the D is unclear. Trimming left V 3 bases short and J 2 bases short, with 5 bases between. From germline, CDR1 is MNHEY and CDR2 SMNVEV (reference sequence). The CDR3 length is 13 residues. CDR3 sequence reads: CASSLAGNQPQHF. In DNA form, the CDR3 reads TGTGCCAGCAGTTTGGCTGGCAATCAGCCCCAGCATTTT.

This clonotype occurred once. V usage is TRBV6-6 and J usage is TRBJ2-1; TRBD2 aligns across 8 bases. This CDR3 comprises 13 residues. The germline CDR1 and CDR2 sequences are MNHNY and SVGAGI (reference sequence). The CDR3 DNA reads TGTGCTACTAACCCCGGGAGGGCCAATGAGCAGTTCTTC. Translated: CATNPGRANEQFF.

Points on this clonotype: A much more abundant neighbour one base away suggests this may be a read error. The V call is TRBV7-2, the J call TRBJ1-1; D ambiguous. This CDR3 region has 15 residues. Per the germline V gene, CDR1 is SGHTA and CDR2 is FQGNSA. The CDR3 nucleotides are TGTTCCAGCAGCTTATTTCTTGTCAGCAACACTGAAGCTTTCTTT. It is translated as CSSSLFLVSNTEAFF.

As for this clonotype: A much larger clone lies one base from this, so it may be a read error. Written as DNA, the CDR3 is TGCAGAGCAAGGACACTCTCCCAAGAGACCCAGTACTTC. Its translation is CRARTLSQETQYF. The chain carries TRBV20-1 and TRBJ2-5; tentatively, D is TRBD1 (5 bases). Looked up from germline, CDR1 is DFQATT and CDR2 is SNEGSKA (reference sequence). The CDR3 runs to 13 residues.

About this clonotype itself: The conserved phenylalanine or tryptophan normally closing the CDR3 is absent here, so this likely arose from a read error. This chain uses TRBV7-9 with TRBJ2-3; 12 positions match TRBD1. The germline V gene has CDR1 SEHNR and CDR2 FQNEAQ (reference sequence). This CDR3 has 17 residues. Trimming took 5 bases from V and 2 from J; bases not matched to a gene: 8. The CDR3 loop reads CASSPRDRGQDTDTQYS. In DNA, the CDR3 is TGTGCCAGCAGCCCTCGGGACAGGGGGCAGGACACAGATACGCAGTATTCT.

This clonotype is medium-sized in the sample. V gene TRBV11-2 combines with J gene TRBJ2-5; D is uncertain. The germline V and J ends were trimmed by 3 bases and 5 bases, with 7 bases remaining between them. This CDR3 is built from 12 residues. The germline V gene has CDR1 SGHAT and CDR2 FQNNGV. The CDR3 loop is CASSFSPETQYF. In DNA, the CDR3 is TGTGCCAGCAGCTTTTCCCCGGAGACCCAGTACTTC.

This clonotype has a handful of counts. The chain recombines TRBV7-2 with TRBJ2-3, with 7 bases lining up with TRBD2. Germline V gene data show CDR1 as SGHTA and CDR2 as FQGNSA. The CDR3 runs 14 residues. Trimming at V came to 6 bases and at J to 3 bases, leaving 6 bases not matched to a gene. CDR3 protein: CASSSAGWTDTQYF. The CDR3 bases are TGTGCCAGCAGTTCAGCGGGATGGACAGATACGCAGTATTTT.

As concerns this clonotype: The junction and the germline gene differ at one end; a read error may be behind it. V is TRBV6-5 and J is TRBJ1-2; D remains ambiguous. CDR1 is MNHEY, CDR2 SVGAGI, per germline. The CDR3 length is 12 residues. CDR3 in DNA: TGTGCCAGCAAGGGAATGACTCTGGCCTACTCCTTC. Encoded protein: CASKGMTLAYSF.

This clonotype is medium-sized in the sample. CDR3 sequence: CASSQGVGYEQYF. The CDR3 DNA sequence: TGCGCCAGCAGCCAAGGAGTGGGGTACGAGCAGTACTTC. V and J are TRBV4-3 and TRBJ2-7; D is uncertain. The CDR3 has 13 amino acids. Germline V gene data show CDR1 as LGHNA and CDR2 as YSLEER. The germline V and J ends were trimmed by 1 base and 4 bases, with 8 bases remaining between them.

The chain employs TRBV24-1 and TRBJ1-5, with D possibly matching TRBD1 (5 bases). V was trimmed by 9 bases and J by 0 bases, leaving 11 bases between them. CDR1 is KGHDR and CDR2 is SFDVKD in the germline V gene. The CDR3 has 14 residues. As DNA, the CDR3 is TGTGCCACCTGTACAGGATATAGCAATCAGCCCCAGCATTTT. Its protein is CATCTGYSNQPQHF.

A few counts support this clonotype. The V gene is TRBV19, the J gene TRBJ2-5; D not certain. The CDR3 is 15 amino acids. Per germline, CDR1 LNHDA and CDR2 SQIVND (reference sequence). The germline V and J ends were trimmed by 0 bases and 1 base, with 9 bases remaining between them. CDR3 coding DNA: TGTGCCAGTAGTATAGAGCAGGTACTCCAAGAGACCCAGTACTTC. Encoded protein: CASSIEQVLQETQYF.

Note on this clonotype: Its ends do not fully match the called genes, so a read error is possible. The chain uses TRBV19 and TRBJ1-5; D is ambiguous. The CDR3 covers 14 residues. Germline lookup yields CDR1 LNHDA and CDR2 SQIVND (reference sequence). The CDR3 protein is CTSNSGYSNQPQHF. The DNA for the CDR3 is TGTACCAGCAACTCAGGTTATAGCAATCAGCCCCAGCATTTT.

Judged by abundance, this clonotype is medium-sized (0.01 to 0.1%). This chain links TRBV20-1 with TRBJ2-1, with no clear D. V was cut by 6 bases and J by 7 bases, with 13 bases left in between. Looked up from germline, CDR1 is DFQATT and CDR2 is SNEGSKA (reference sequence). The CDR3 sequence is 12 residues long. The CDR3 sequence: CSATEIRNEQFF. The DNA of the CDR3 is TGCAGTGCCACTGAAATCCGAAATGAGCAGTTCTTC.